Shown below are 13 T cell receptor beta chains from a single sample sequenced in a study of cytomegalovirus exposure and HLA in healthy donors. PCR involved 60 Vbeta and 13 Jbeta primers. Clones were read by immunoSEQ multiplex PCR, and TCRdb kept only the in-frame ones, dropping some. Among hundreds of thousands of clones listed, roughly 79% were seen once. The sequencing input was PBMCs. The receptors shown here come from a male donor in good health and CMV-seronegative.

The chain uses TRBV7-2 and TRBJ2-1; the D gene is possibly TRBD2 (6 bases). The CDR3 runs 14 residues. Germline CDR1 and CDR2: SGHTA and FQGNSA. Trimming stripped 10 bases from V and 9 bases from J, with 22 bases between. Here the CDR3 DNA reads TGTGCCACTATTCCCGGGGGAGTCCAGGGTGAGCAGTTCTTC. Its translation: CATIPGGVQGEQFF.

This clone was counted a single time. CDR3 nucleotide sequence: TGTGCCAGCAGCTACGACAGGGGTGGAAACACCATATATTTT. It specifies CASSYDRGGNTIYF. This chain joins TRBV11-2 and TRBJ1-3; 8 bases agree with TRBD1. The CDR3 has 14 amino acids. Trimming removed 4 bases from V and 3 bases from J; junction bases left unmatched: 2. Per germline, CDR1 SGHAT and CDR2 FQNNGV. The full variable domain, its missing parts supplied by reference TRBV11-2 and TRBJ1-3, is EAGVAQSPRYKIIEKRQSVAFWCNPISGHATLYWYQQILGQGPKLLIQFQNNGVVDDSQLPKDRFSAERLKGVDSTLKIQPAKLEDSAVYLCASSYDRGGNTIYFGEGSWLTVV.

DNA for the CDR3: TGTGCCTGGAGTTTGGGGCTACGCACCGGGGAGCTGTTTTTT. Amino acids: CAWSLGLRTGELFF. This chain connects TRBV30 to TRBJ2-2; maybe TRBD1 (5 bases). Per germline, CDR1 GTSNPN and CDR2 SVGIG (reference sequence). The CDR3 totals 14 residues. V lost 2 bases, J lost 4 bases, and 11 bases lay in between.

The chain links TRBV7-2 to TRBJ2-7, with 8 bases aligning to TRBD2. Germline V gene data show CDR1 as SGHTA and CDR2 as FQGNSA. V dropped 10 bases and J dropped 3; count of bases not matched to a gene: 5. CDR3 length: 12 residues. CDR3 bases: TGTGCCACCGGGGGGGCTAACTACGAGCAGTACTTC. Its translation is CATGGANYEQYF.

The chain is built from TRBV5-6 and TRBJ1-1; 10 bases line up with TRBD1. Trimming cost V 1 base and J 1 base; bases outside gene matches: 1. CDR1 and CDR2 (germline): SGHDT, YYEEEE. CDR3 length: 15 amino acids. In nucleotides, the CDR3 is TGTGCCAGCAGCTTGTGGACAGGGGGGAACACTGAAGCTTTCTTT. It encodes CASSLWTGGNTEAFF.

The gene calls are TRBV9 and TRBJ2-6; weak D call: TRBD2 (5 bases). In germline, CDR1 is SGDLS, CDR2 YYNGEE. This CDR3 comprises 18 residues. V shed 2 bases and J shed 0 bases, with 15 bases lying between them. Here the CDR3 reads CASSVASLAFSGANVLTF. CDR3 bases: TGTGCCAGCAGCGTGGCCAGCCTAGCCTTCTCTGGGGCCAACGTCCTGACTTTC.

The J gene is TRBJ1-4, the V gene TRBV21-1; the table names TRBD1, a call not compared with the DNA. TRBV21-1 is described as a pseudogene. This CDR3 has 19 amino acids. The CDR3 loop reads CASSTKLRTGMSGNEKLFF. The CDR3 DNA reads TGTGCCAGCAGCACAAAACTTAGGACAGGGATGTCAGGTAATGAAAAACTGTTTTTT.

The gene calls are TRBV11-2 and TRBJ1-4, with 7 bases aligning to TRBD1. The CDR3 extends over 15 amino acids. CDR1 SGHAT and CDR2 FQNNGV come from the germline V gene. V trimming: 5 bases; J trimming: 4 bases; junction bases outside the gene matches: 7. This CDR3 is CASSNRQGINEKLFF. The CDR3 nucleotides read TGTGCCAGCAGCAACCGACAGGGAATTAATGAAAAACTGTTTTTT. Full variable domain (outside the CDR3, taken from reference TRBV11-2 and TRBJ1-4): EAGVAQSPRYKIIEKRQSVAFWCNPISGHATLYWYQQILGQGPKLLIQFQNNGVVDDSQLPKDRFSAERLKGVDSTLKIQPAKLEDSAVYLCASSNRQGINEKLFFGSGTQLSVL.

This rearrangement joins TRBV30 to TRBJ1-2; D is undetermined. Germline CDR1 is GTSNPN and CDR2 is SVGIG (reference sequence). The V and J ends lost 2 bases and 8 bases respectively, with 6 bases between them. CDR3 size: 10 residues. The CDR3 reads CAWSRVGYTF. CDR3 DNA: TGTGCCTGGAGTAGAGTCGGCTACACCTTC. Full variable domain (rest looked up from reference TRBV30 and TRBJ1-2): SQTIHQWPATLVQPVGSPLSLECTVEGTSNPNLYWYRQAAGRGLQLLFYSVGIGQISSEVPQNLSASRPQDRQFILSSKKLLLSDSGFYLCAWSRVGYTFGSGTRLTVV.

The chain uses TRBV5-6 and TRBJ2-3, with 7 nucleotides matching TRBD2. The ends lost 3 bases at V and 5 bases at J; junction bases unmatched: 9. The V gene's germline CDR1 is SGHDT and CDR2 YYEEEE. The CDR3 length is 15 residues. The CDR3 nucleotides are TGTGCCAGCAGCTCGTGGGGGGGTGTTGGAGATACGCAGTATTTT. This encodes CASSSWGGVGDTQYF. Based on the CDR3 plus reference TRBV5-6 and TRBJ2-3, the full variable domain is DAGVTQSPTHLIKTRGQQVTLRCSPKSGHDTVSWYQQALGQGPQFIFQYYEEEERQRGNFPDRFSGHQFPNYSSELNVNALLLGDSALYLCASSSWGGVGDTQYFGPGTRLTVL.

The chain carries TRBV5-1 and TRBJ1-2, with TRBD1 identical over 12 bases. Germline V gene data show CDR1 as SGHRS and CDR2 as YFSETQ. Trimming cost V 5 bases and J 8 bases; bases outside gene matches: 7. The CDR3 length is 14 residues. The CDR3 region has the DNA TGCGCCAGCAGGGGGACAGGGGGCGAGTTGGGCTACACCTTC. It encodes CASRGTGGELGYTF.

The CDR3 nucleotides are TGTGCCAGCAGCTTGGAACCAGGGAACACTGAAGCTTTCTTT. This sequence encodes CASSLEPGNTEAFF. The rearrangement joins TRBV5-6 to TRBJ1-1; no firm D call. Germline assignment: CDR1 SGHDT and CDR2 YYEEEE. V dropped 0 bases and J dropped 1 base, with 7 bases sitting between them. CDR3 length: 14 amino acids.

This chain joins TRBV11-2 and TRBJ1-2; 11 bases agree with TRBD1. This CDR3 spans 16 amino acids. CDR1 SGHAT and CDR2 FQNNGV come from the germline V gene. Unmatched junction bases numbered 12, after V lost 5 bases and J lost 7 bases. This CDR3 is CASSPKPRTGGFGYTF. The CDR3 DNA reads TGTGCCAGCAGCCCGAAACCGCGGACAGGGGGCTTTGGCTACACCTTC.